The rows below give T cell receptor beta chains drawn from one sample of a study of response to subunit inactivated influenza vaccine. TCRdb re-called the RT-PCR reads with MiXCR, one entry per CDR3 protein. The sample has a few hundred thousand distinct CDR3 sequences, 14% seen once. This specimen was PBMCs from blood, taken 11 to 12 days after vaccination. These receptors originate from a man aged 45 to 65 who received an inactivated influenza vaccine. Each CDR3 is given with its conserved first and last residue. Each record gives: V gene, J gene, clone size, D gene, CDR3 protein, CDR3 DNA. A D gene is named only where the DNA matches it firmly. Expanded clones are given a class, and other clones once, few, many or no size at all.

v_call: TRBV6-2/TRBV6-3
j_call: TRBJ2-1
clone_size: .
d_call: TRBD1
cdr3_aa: CASIDRDAYNEQFF
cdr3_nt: TGTGCCAGCATTGACAGGGATGCCTACAATGAGCAGTTCTTC

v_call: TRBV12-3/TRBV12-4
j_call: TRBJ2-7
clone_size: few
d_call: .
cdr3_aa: CASVGVSYEQYF
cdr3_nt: TGTGCCAGCGTGGGGGTCTCCTACGAGCAGTACTTC

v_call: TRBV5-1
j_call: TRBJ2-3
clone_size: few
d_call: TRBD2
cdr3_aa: CASSSGLAGGLADTQYF
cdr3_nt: TGCGCCAGCAGCTCGGGACTAGCGGGGGGGCTGGCAGATACGCAGTATTTT

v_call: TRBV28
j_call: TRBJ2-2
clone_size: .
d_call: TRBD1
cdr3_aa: CASKPLGQGGTGELFF
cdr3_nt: TGTGCCAGCAAACCACTCGGACAGGGAGGTACCGGGGAGCTGTTTTTT

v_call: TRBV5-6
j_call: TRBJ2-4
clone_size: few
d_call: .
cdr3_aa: CASSSTGSRDIQYF
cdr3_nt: TGTGCCAGCAGCTCTACAGGGAGTCGGGACATTCAGTACTTC

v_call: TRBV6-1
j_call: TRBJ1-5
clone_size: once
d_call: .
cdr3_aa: CASSPSRDITQPQHF
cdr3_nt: TGTGCCAGCAGTCCGTCCCGGGACATAACACAGCCCCAGCATTTT

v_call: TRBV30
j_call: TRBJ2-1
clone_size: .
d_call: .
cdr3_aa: CAWSVLDEQFF
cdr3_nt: TGTGCCTGGAGTGTCTTAGATGAGCAGTTCTTC

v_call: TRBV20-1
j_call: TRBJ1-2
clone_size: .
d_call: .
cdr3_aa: CSPDGYGYTF
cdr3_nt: TGCAGTCCGGACGGTTATGGCTACACCTTC

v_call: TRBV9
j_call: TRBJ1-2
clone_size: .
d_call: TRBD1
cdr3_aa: CASSVARWGQGYGYTF
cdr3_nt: TGTGCCAGCAGCGTAGCCCGATGGGGACAGGGGTATGGCTACACCTTC

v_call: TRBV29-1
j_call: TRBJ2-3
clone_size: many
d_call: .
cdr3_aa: CSVPWVGTDTQYF
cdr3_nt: TGCAGCGTTCCGTGGGTGGGCACAGATACGCAGTATTTT

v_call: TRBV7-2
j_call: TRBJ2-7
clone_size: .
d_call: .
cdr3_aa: CASSLGMDYSYEQYF
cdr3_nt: TGTGCCAGCAGCTTAGGAATGGACTATTCCTACGAGCAGTACTTC

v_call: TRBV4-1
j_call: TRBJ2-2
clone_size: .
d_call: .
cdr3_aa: CASSQTFGRELFF
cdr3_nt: TGCGCCAGCAGCCAAACCTTCGGGCGGGAGCTGTTTTTT

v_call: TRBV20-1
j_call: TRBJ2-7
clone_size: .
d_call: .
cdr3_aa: CSAWGESYEQYF
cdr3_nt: TGCAGTGCCTGGGGGGAGTCCTACGAGCAGTACTTC

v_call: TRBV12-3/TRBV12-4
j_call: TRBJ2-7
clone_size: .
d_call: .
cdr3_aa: CASSLSGVSYEQYF
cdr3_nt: TGTGCCAGCAGTTTATCAGGGGTGTCCTACGAGCAGTACTTC

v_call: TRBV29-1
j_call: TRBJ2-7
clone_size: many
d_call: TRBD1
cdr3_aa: CSVSQGAGFEQYF
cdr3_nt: TGCAGCGTTTCACAGGGGGCAGGTTTCGAGCAGTACTTC

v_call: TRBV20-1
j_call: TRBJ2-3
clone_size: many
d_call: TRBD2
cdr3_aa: CSASGGGTDTQYF
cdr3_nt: TGCAGTGCTAGCGGGGGGGGCACAGATACGCAGTATTTT

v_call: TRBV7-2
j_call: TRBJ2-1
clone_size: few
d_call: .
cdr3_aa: CASSLQQGRYGEQFF
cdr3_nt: TGTGCCAGCAGCTTACAGCAGGGGAGGTACGGTGAGCAGTTCTTC

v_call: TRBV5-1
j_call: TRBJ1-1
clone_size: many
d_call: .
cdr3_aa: CASSLLGGLDTEAFF
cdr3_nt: TGCGCCAGCAGCTTGTTGGGAGGGTTGGACACTGAAGCTTTCTTT

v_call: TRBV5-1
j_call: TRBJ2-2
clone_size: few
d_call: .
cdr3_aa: CASSSFGGRTDTGELFF
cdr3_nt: TGCGCCAGCAGCAGTTTCGGCGGGCGTACCGACACCGGGGAGCTGTTTTTT

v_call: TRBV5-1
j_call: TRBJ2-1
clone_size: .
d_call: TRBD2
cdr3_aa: CASSPRTSVNNEQFF
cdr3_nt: TGCGCCAGCAGCCCCAGGACTAGCGTGAACAATGAGCAGTTCTTC

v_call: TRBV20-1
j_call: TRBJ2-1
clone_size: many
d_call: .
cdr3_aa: CSAIEAGAYNEQFF
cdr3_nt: TGCAGTGCTATAGAGGCAGGGGCCTACAATGAGCAGTTCTTC

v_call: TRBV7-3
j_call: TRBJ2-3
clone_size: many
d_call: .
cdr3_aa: CASSLTGRDTQYF
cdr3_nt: TGTGCCAGCAGCTTAACCGGACGTGATACGCAGTATTTT

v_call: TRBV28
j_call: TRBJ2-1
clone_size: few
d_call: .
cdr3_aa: CASSFLTFSYNEQFF
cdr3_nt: TGTGCCAGCAGTTTTCTCACTTTCTCCTACAATGAGCAGTTCTTC

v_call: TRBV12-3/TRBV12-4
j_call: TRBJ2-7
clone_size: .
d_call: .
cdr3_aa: CASSRRGGTHEQYF
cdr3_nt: TGTGCCAGCAGTCGGCGTGGCGGGACCCACGAGCAGTACTTC

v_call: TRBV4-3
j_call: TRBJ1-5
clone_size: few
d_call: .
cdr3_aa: CASSQEPGEVPQHF
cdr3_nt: TGCGCCAGCAGCCAAGAACCCGGGGAGGTTCCCCAGCATTTT

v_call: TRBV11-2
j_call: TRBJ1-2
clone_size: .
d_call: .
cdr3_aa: CASSLRTGYRRYTF
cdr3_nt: TGTGCCAGCAGCCTAAGAACAGGGTATAGGCGCTACACCTTC

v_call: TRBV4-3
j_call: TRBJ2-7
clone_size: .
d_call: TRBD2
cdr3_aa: CASSRRGGSSYEQYF
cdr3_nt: TGCGCCAGCAGCCGAAGGGGCGGGAGCTCCTACGAGCAGTACTTC

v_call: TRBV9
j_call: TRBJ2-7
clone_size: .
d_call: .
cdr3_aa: CASSPRQAPYEQYF
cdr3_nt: TGTGCCAGCAGCCCACGACAGGCTCCCTACGAGCAGTACTTC

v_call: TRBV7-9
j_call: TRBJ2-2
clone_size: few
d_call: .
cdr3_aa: CASSLTKNTGELFF
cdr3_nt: TGTGCCAGCAGCTTAACGAAGAACACCGGGGAGCTGTTTTTT

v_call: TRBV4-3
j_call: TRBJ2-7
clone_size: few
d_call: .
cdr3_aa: CASSQERQATYYEQYF
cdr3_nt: TGCGCCAGCAGCCAAGAGCGACAGGCGACGTACTACGAGCAGTACTTC

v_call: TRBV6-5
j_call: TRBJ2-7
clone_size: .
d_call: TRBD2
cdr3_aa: CASSYSTSGSSEQYF
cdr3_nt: TGTGCCAGCAGTTACTCGACTAGCGGGAGTTCCGAGCAGTACTTC

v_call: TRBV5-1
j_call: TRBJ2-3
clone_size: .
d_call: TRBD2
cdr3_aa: CASSSRPAGELTDTQYF
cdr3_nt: TGCGCCAGCAGCTCGCGGCCAGCGGGGGAACTCACAGATACGCAGTATTTT

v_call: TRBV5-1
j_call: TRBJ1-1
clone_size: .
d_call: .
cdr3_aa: CASSLTSRGNMVNTEAFF
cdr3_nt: TGCGCCAGCAGCTTGACAAGCCGGGGGAATATGGTGAACACTGAAGCTTTCTTT

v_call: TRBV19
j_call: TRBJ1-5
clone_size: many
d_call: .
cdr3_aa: CASSIAGGSNQPQHF
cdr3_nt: TGTGCCAGTAGTATAGCCGGGGGTAGCAATCAGCCCCAGCATTTT

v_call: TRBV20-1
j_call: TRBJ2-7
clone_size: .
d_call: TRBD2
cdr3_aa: CSPHGRGYEQYF
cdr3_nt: TGTAGCCCCCACGGGAGGGGGTACGAGCAGTACTTC

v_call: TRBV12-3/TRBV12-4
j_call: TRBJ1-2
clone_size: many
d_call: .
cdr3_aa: CASSSRRGNYGYTF
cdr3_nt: TGTGCCAGCAGTTCCCGAAGGGGAAACTATGGCTACACCTTC

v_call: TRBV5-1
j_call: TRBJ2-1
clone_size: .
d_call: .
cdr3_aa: CASTRTSGYEQFF
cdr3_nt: TGCGCCAGCACGAGGACTTCGGGGTATGAGCAGTTCTTC

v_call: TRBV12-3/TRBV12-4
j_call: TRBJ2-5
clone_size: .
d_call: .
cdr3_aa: CASSWRGAETQYF
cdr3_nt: TGTGCCAGCAGTTGGAGGGGGGCAGAGACCCAGTACTTC

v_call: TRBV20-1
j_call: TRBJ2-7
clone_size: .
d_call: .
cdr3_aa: CSARDLQGWYEQYF
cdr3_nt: TGCAGTGCTAGAGATCTGCAGGGGTGGTACGAGCAGTACTTC

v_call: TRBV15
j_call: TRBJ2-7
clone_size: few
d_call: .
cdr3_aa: CATSPRIGGSYEQYF
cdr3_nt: TGTGCCACCAGCCCGCGTATAGGGGGTTCCTACGAGCAGTACTTC

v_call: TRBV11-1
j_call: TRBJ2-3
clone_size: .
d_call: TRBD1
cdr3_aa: CASSLGGLTGVNSRTDTQYF
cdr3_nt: TGTGCCAGCAGCTTAGGAGGGCTAACAGGGGTAAATTCACGCACAGATACGCAGTATTTT

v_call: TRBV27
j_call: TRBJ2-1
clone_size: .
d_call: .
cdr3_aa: CASSYGTYNEQFF
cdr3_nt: TGTGCCAGCAGTTACGGCACCTACAATGAGCAGTTCTTC

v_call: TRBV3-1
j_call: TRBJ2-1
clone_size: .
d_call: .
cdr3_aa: CASSQVEEQFF
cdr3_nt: TGTGCCAGCAGCCAAGTAGAGGAGCAGTTCTTC

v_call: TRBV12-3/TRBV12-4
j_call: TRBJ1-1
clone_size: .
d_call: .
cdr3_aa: CASSLGRGGYTEAFF
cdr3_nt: TGTGCCAGCAGTTTAGGACGGGGAGGGTACACTGAAGCTTTCTTT

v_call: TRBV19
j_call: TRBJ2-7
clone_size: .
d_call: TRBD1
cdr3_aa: CASSTPGQLYEQYF
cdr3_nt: TGTGCCAGTAGCACTCCGGGACAGCTTTACGAGCAGTACTTC

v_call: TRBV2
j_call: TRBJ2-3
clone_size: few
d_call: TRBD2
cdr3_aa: CASSGKIAGALSTDTQYF
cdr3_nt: TGTGCCAGCAGTGGCAAAATAGCGGGAGCCCTCTCCACAGATACGCAGTATTTT

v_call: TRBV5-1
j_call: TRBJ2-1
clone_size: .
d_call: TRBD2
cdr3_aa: CASRSRAGGSGRSYNEQFF
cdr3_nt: TGCGCCAGCAGATCCCGAGCGGGAGGGTCTGGTAGGTCCTACAATGAGCAGTTCTTC

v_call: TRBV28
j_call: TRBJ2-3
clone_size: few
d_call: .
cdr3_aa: CASRKAGRTDTQYF
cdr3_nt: TGTGCCAGCAGGAAGGCCGGGCGCACAGATACGCAGTATTTT

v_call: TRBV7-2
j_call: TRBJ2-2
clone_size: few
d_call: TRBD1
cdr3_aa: CASSLTGTGRLFF
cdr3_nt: TGTGCCAGCAGCCTCACCGGGACAGGGAGGCTGTTTTTT

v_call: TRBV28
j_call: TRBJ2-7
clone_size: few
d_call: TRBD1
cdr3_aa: CASSLSVGRTGAYEQYF
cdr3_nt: TGTGCCAGCAGTTTATCGGTCGGAAGGACAGGGGCCTACGAGCAGTACTTC

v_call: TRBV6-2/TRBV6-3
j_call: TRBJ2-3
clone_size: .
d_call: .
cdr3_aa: CASSPLRTSRGADTQYF
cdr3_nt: TGTGCCAGCAGTCCACTCCGGACTAGCAGGGGGGCAGATACGCAGTATTTT

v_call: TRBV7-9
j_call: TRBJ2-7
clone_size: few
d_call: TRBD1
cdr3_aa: CASSPTGQGRYEQYF
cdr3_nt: TGTGCCAGCAGCCCAACAGGACAGGGACGGTACGAGCAGTACTTC

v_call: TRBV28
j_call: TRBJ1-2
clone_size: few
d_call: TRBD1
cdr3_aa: CASTLAGGNGYTF
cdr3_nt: TGTGCCAGCACCCTTGCAGGGGGGAACGGCTACACCTTC

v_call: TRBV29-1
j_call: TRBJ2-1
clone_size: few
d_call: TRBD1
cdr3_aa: CSATGSTYNEQFF
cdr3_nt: TGCAGCGCGACAGGGAGCACATACAATGAGCAGTTCTTC

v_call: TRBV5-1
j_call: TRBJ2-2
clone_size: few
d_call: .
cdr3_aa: CASSLPGLGRELFF
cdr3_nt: TGCGCCAGCAGCTTGCCGGGGCTAGGCCGGGAGCTGTTTTTT